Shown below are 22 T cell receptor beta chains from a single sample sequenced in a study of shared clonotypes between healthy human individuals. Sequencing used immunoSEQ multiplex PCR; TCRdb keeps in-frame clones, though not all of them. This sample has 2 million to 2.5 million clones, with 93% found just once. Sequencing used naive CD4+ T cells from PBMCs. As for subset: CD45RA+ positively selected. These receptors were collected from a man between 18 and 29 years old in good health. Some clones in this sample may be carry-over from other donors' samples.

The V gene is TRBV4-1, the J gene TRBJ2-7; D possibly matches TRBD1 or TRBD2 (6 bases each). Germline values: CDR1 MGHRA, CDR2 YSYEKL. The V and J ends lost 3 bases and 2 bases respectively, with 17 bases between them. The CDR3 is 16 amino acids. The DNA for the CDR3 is TGCGCCAGCAGCCAGGGACAAGCGGAGGGGACCTACGAGCAGTACTTC. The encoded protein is CASSQGQAEGTYEQYF.

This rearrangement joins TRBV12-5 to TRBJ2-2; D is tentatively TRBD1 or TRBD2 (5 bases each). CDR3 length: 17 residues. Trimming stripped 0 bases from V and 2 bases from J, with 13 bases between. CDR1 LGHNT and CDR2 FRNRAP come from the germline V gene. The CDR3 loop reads CASGLVLGTENTGELFF. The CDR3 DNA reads TGTGCTAGTGGTTTGGTACTAGGGACCGAAAACACCGGGGAGCTGTTTTTT.

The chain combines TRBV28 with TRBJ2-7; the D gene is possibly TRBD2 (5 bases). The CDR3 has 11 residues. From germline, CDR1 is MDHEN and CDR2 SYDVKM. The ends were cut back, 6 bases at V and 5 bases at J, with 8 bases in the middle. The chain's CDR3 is CASSPGDEQYF. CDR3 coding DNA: TGTGCCAGCAGCCCCGGGGACGAGCAGTACTTC.

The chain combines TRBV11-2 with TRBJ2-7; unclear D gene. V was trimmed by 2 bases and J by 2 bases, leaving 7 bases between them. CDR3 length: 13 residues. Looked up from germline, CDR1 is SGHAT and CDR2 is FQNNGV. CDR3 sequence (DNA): TGTGCCAGCAGCTTAAATGGCCCCTACGAGCAGTACTTC. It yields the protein CASSLNGPYEQYF.

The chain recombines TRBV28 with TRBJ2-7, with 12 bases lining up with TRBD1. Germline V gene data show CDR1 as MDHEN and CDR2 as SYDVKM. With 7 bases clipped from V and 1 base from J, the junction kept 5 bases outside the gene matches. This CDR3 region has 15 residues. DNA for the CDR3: TGTGCCAGCACGGGGACAGGGGGCGTGTCCTACGAGCAGTACTTC. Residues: CASTGTGGVSYEQYF.

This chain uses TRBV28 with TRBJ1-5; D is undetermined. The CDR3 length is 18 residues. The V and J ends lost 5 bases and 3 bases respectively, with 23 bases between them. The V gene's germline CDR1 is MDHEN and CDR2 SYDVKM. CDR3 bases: TGTGCCAGCAGTCGTGCTGCCCGGGGTACATGGGTCAATCAGCCCCAGCATTTT. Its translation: CASSRAARGTWVNQPQHF.

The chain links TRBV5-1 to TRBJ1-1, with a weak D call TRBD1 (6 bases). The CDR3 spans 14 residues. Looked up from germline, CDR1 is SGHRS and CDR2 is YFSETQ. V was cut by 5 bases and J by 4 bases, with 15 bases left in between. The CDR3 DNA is TGCGCCAGCAGAACAGGGAGTCCGGGCACTGAAGCTTTCTTT. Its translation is CASRTGSPGTEAFF.

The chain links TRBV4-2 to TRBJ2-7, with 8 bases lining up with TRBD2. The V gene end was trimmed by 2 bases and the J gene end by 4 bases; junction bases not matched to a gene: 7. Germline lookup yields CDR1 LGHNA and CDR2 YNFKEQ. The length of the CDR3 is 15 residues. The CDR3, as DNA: TGTGCCAGCAGCCAACCGGGACTAGAAGAGTACGAGCAGTACTTC. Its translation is CASSQPGLEEYEQYF.

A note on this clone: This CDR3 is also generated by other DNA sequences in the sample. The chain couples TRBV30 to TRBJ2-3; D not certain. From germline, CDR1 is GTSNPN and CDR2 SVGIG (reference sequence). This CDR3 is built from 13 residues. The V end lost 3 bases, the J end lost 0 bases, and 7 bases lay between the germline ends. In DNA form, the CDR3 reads TGTGCCTGGAGCTCCGGGAGCACAGATACGCAGTATTTT. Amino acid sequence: CAWSSGSTDTQYF. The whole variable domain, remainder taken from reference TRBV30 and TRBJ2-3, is SQTIHQWPATLVQPVGSPLSLECTVEGTSNPNLYWYRQAAGRGLQLLFYSVGIGQISSEVPQNLSASRPQDRQFILSSKKLLLSDSGFYLCAWSSGSTDTQYFGPGTRLTVL.

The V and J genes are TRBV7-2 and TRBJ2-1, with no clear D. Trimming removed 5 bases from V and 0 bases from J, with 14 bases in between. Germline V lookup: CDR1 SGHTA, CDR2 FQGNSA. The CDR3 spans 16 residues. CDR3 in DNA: TGTGCCAGCAGCGTCCTTTCCGGAAGCTCCTACAATGAGCAGTTCTTC. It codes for CASSVLSGSSYNEQFF.

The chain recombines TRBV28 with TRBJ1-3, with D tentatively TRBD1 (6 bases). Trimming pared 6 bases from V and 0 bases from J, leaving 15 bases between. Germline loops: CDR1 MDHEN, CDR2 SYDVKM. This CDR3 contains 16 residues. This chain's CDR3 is CASSSGQWSSGNTIYF. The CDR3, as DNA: TGTGCCAGCAGCTCTGGACAGTGGAGCTCTGGAAACACCATATATTTT.

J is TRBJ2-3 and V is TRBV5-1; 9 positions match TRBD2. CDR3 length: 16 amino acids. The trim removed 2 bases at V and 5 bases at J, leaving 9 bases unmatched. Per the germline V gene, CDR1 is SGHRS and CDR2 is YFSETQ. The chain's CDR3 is CASSLRGRAGGDTQYF. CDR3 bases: TGCGCCAGCAGCTTACGCGGGAGGGCCGGGGGAGATACGCAGTATTTT.

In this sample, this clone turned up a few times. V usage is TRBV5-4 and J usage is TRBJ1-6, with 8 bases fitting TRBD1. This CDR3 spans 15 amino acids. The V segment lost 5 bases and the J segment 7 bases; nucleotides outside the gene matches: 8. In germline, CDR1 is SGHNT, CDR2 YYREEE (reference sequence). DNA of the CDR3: TGTGCCAGCAGTCAAAACCGGGACAGGAATTCACCCCTCCACTTT. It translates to CASSQNRDRNSPLHF. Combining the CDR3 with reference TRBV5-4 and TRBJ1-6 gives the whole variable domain ETGVTQSPTHLIKTRGQQVTLRCSSQSGHNTVSWYQQALGQGPQFIFQYYREEENGRGNFPPRFSGLQFPNYSSELNVNALELDDSALYLCASSQNRDRNSPLHFGNGTRLTVT.

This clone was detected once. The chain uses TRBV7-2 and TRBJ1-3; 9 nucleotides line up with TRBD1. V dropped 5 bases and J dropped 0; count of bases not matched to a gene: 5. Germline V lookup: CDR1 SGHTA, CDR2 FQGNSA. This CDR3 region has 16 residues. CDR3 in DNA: TGTGCCAGCAGCCAGGACAGGGGAAGCTCTGGAAACACCATATATTTT. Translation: CASSQDRGSSGNTIYF.

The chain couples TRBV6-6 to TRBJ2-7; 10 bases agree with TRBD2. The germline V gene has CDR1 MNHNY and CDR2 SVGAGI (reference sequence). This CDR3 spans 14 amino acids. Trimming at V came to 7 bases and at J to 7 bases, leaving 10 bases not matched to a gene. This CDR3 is CASTLAGGNREQYF. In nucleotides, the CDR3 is TGTGCCAGCACCTTAGCGGGAGGAAACAGGGAGCAGTACTTC.

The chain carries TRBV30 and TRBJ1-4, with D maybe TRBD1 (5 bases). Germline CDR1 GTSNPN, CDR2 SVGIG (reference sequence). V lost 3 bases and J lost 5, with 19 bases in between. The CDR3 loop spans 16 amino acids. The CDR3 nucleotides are TGTGCCTGGAGCCGAAGGGACGGACGTCTAAATGAAAAACTGTTTTTT. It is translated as CAWSRRDGRLNEKLFF.

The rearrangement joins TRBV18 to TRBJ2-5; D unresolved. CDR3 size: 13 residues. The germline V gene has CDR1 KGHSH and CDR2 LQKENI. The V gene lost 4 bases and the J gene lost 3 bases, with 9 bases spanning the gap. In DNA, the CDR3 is TGTGCCAGCTCACTGGCCAGCAAAGAGACCCAGTACTTC. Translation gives CASSLASKETQYF.

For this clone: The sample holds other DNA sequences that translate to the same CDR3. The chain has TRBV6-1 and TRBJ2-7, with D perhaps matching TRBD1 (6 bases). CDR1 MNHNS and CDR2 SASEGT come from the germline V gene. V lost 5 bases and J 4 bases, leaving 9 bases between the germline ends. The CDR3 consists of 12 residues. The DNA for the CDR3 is TGTGCCAGCAGTCCGCAGGGGTACGAGCAGTACTTC. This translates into CASSPQGYEQYF.

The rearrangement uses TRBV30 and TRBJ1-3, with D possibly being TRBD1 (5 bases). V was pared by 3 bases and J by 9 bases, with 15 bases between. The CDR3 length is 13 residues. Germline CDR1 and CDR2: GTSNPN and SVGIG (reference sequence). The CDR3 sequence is CAWSRGEESTIYF. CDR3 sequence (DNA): TGTGCCTGGAGCCGGGGGGAGGAGAGCACCATATATTTT.

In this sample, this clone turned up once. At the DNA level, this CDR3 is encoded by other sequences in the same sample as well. The CDR3 reads CASSLQASYEQYF. The CDR3 nucleotides read TGTGCCAGCAGTTTACAGGCCTCCTACGAGCAGTACTTC. The chain uses TRBV28 and TRBJ2-7; no definite D call. The CDR3 consists of 13 residues. V was pared by 2 bases and J by 0 bases, with 5 bases between. Germline V gene data show CDR1 as MDHEN and CDR2 as SYDVKM. Based on the CDR3 plus reference TRBV28 and TRBJ2-7, the full variable domain is DVKVTQSSRYLVKRTGEKVFLECVQDMDHENMFWYRQDPGLGLRLIYFSYDVKMKEKGDIPEGYSVSREKKERFSLILESASTNQTSMYLCASSLQASYEQYFGPGTRLTVT.

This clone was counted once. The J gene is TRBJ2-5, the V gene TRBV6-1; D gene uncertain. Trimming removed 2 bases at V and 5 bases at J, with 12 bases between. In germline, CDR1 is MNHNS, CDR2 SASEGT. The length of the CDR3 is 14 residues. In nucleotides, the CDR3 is TGTGCCAGCAGTGAAAGTCCGGCAAGGGAGACCCAGTACTTC. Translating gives CASSESPARETQYF.

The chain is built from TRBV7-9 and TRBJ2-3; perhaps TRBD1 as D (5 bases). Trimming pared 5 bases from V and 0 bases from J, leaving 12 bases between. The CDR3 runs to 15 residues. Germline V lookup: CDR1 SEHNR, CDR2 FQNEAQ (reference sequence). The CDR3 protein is CASSIQVPSTDTQYF. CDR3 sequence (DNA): TGTGCCAGCAGCATACAGGTCCCCAGCACAGATACGCAGTATTTT.